The entry that follows covers one T cell receptor (beta chain) sequence. This specimen belongs to a study of shared clonotypes between healthy human individuals. Cells designated naive CD8 were CD45RO-negative and were positively selected for CCR7, with terminally differentiated effector memory CD45RA+ cells excluded. Germline CDR1 and CDR2: LNHDA and SQIVND (reference sequence). CDR3 length: 14 amino acids. V lost 5 bases, J lost 0 bases, and 4 bases stayed unmatched. The assay was immunoSEQ multiplex PCR, and TCRdb's table has in-frame clones only and misses some. The sample consists of some 2 million clones, approximately 94% of them appearing once.

The sequenced material came from naive CD8+ T cells sorted from blood. The chain couples TRBV19 to TRBJ2-7; 7 nucleotides align to TRBD1. This TCR was sampled from a man aged 18 to 29 in good health. CDR3 sequence: CASSLQGFSYEQYF. Here the CDR3 DNA reads TGTGCCAGTAGTTTACAGGGGTTCTCCTACGAGCAGTACTTC.